The rows below give T cell receptor beta chains drawn from one sample of a study of blood T cell repertoires in COVID-19. Sequencing used immunoSEQ multiplex PCR; TCRdb keeps in-frame clones, though not all of them. This table has fewer than 150,000 clones, almost 85% appearing once. Source material: peripheral blood. All receptors come from a man in his forties or fifties with acute or convalescent COVID-19. CDR3s include the opening cysteine and the closing phenylalanine or tryptophan. Fields, in order: clone size, J gene, V gene, CDR3 length, D gene, CDR3 DNA, CDR3 protein. D genes are given only for firm matches. The size entry is marked missing in some rows and otherwise reads once, few, many or a size class.

abundance: .; j_gene: TRBJ2-2; v_gene: TRBV7-3; len: 13; d_gene: .; CDR3nt: TGTGCCAGCAGCTTAAGAGGGACCGGGGAGCTGTTTTTT; CDR3aa: CASSLRGTGELFF
abundance: .; j_gene: TRBJ2-7; v_gene: TRBV19; len: 14; d_gene: TRBD1; CDR3nt: TGTGCCAGTAGTATGGGACAGGGTCCCTACGAGCAGTACTTC; CDR3aa: CASSMGQGPYEQYF
abundance: .; j_gene: TRBJ2-7; v_gene: TRBV7-6; len: 16; d_gene: .; CDR3nt: TGTGCCAGCAGCTTAGTTGGGACTTCGTTCGGTGGCGAGCAGTACTTC; CDR3aa: CASSLVGTSFGGEQYF
abundance: .; j_gene: TRBJ2-1; v_gene: TRBV7-3; len: 17; d_gene: TRBD2; CDR3nt: TGTGCCAGCAGCTTAACACCTAGCGGGAGGGCCAGCAATGAGCAGTTCTTC; CDR3aa: CASSLTPSGRASNEQFF
abundance: few; j_gene: TRBJ1-2; v_gene: TRBV18; len: 13; d_gene: .; CDR3nt: TGTGCCAGCTCACCAGCCAGGTCTCAGGGCTACACCTTC; CDR3aa: CASSPARSQGYTF
abundance: .; j_gene: TRBJ1-2; v_gene: TRBV27; len: 16; d_gene: TRBD1; CDR3nt: TGTGCCAGCAGTTCCACGACAGGGGGCAGGTACTATGGCTACACCTTC; CDR3aa: CASSSTTGGRYYGYTF
abundance: .; j_gene: TRBJ2-3; v_gene: TRBV12-3/TRBV12-4; len: 12; d_gene: .; CDR3nt: TGTGCCAGCAGGCTGCGGGCAGATACGCAGTATTTT; CDR3aa: CASRLRADTQYF
abundance: .; j_gene: TRBJ1-1; v_gene: TRBV12-3/TRBV12-4; len: 11; d_gene: .; CDR3nt: TGTGCCAGCATCAGATACACTGAAGCTTTCTTT; CDR3aa: CASIRYTEAFF
abundance: .; j_gene: TRBJ2-5; v_gene: TRBV29-1; len: 12; d_gene: .; CDR3nt: TGCAGCGTTGAAGACCCAGAGGGGGCCCAGTACTTC; CDR3aa: CSVEDPEGAQYF
abundance: few; j_gene: TRBJ2-4; v_gene: TRBV7-9; len: 15; d_gene: .; CDR3nt: TGTGCCAGCAGCTCAACTACGCTAGCCAAAAACATTCAGTACTTC; CDR3aa: CASSSTTLAKNIQYF
abundance: few; j_gene: TRBJ1-2; v_gene: TRBV27; len: 14; d_gene: TRBD1; CDR3nt: TGTGCCAGCAGTTCGGGACAGGGTTTTTGGGGCTACACCTTC; CDR3aa: CASSSGQGFWGYTF
abundance: .; j_gene: TRBJ1-4; v_gene: TRBV7-6; len: 16; d_gene: .; CDR3nt: TGTGCCAGCAGCTTAGGGCCGACACTAACTAATGAAAAACTGTTTTTT; CDR3aa: CASSLGPTLTNEKLFF
abundance: few; j_gene: TRBJ2-1; v_gene: TRBV29-1; len: 14; d_gene: .; CDR3nt: TGCAGCGTTGAACCCCTCAGCTCCTACAATGAGCAGTTCTTC; CDR3aa: CSVEPLSSYNEQFF
abundance: .; j_gene: TRBJ2-2; v_gene: TRBV20-1; len: 14; d_gene: .; CDR3nt: TGCAGTGCTAGTGCAGGGGCAAACACCGGGGAGCTGTTTTTT; CDR3aa: CSASAGANTGELFF
abundance: .; j_gene: TRBJ1-2; v_gene: TRBV7-3; len: 15; d_gene: .; CDR3nt: TGTGCCAGCAGCCCCTCTCATCCGGCTAACTATGGCTACACCTTC; CDR3aa: CASSPSHPANYGYTF
abundance: .; j_gene: TRBJ2-1; v_gene: TRBV9; len: 16; d_gene: TRBD2; CDR3nt: TGTGCCAGCAGCGCCGTTTATAGCGGGGTGTGGAATGAGCAGTTCTTC; CDR3aa: CASSAVYSGVWNEQFF
abundance: .; j_gene: TRBJ1-2; v_gene: TRBV20-1; len: 14; d_gene: .; CDR3nt: TGCAGTGCTAGTATATTGGGGCAGCTCTATGGCTACACCTTC; CDR3aa: CSASILGQLYGYTF
abundance: .; j_gene: TRBJ2-1; v_gene: TRBV19; len: 19; d_gene: TRBD2; CDR3nt: TGTGCCAGTAGTATAGGTAGCGGGGGCCTAATTATAACCTACAATGAGCAGTTCTTC; CDR3aa: CASSIGSGGLIITYNEQFF
abundance: .; j_gene: TRBJ1-2; v_gene: TRBV10-3; len: 13; d_gene: TRBD1; CDR3nt: TGTGCCATCAGTGAACTACAGGGGATGAGCTACACCTTC; CDR3aa: CAISELQGMSYTF
abundance: .; j_gene: TRBJ1-6; v_gene: TRBV6-6; len: 15; d_gene: .; CDR3nt: TGTGCCAGCAGTTACACGGCAGGCGATAATTCACCCCTCCACTTT; CDR3aa: CASSYTAGDNSPLHF
abundance: once; j_gene: TRBJ2-4; v_gene: TRBV7-2; len: 16; d_gene: TRBD2; CDR3nt: TGTGCCAGCAGCTTAGAGTCGTCTAGCGGGTTGGTCATTCAGTACTTC; CDR3aa: CASSLESSSGLVIQYF
abundance: .; j_gene: TRBJ2-3; v_gene: TRBV9; len: 14; d_gene: TRBD2; CDR3nt: TGTGCCAGCAGCGTGGAGGGAGGGGCAGATACGCAGTATTTT; CDR3aa: CASSVEGGADTQYF
abundance: .; j_gene: TRBJ2-2; v_gene: TRBV20-1; len: 15; d_gene: TRBD2; CDR3nt: TGCAGTGCTAGTGGGACTAGCGGCGTGTACGGGGAGCTGTTTTTT; CDR3aa: CSASGTSGVYGELFF
abundance: .; j_gene: TRBJ2-1; v_gene: TRBV7-9; len: 12; d_gene: .; CDR3nt: TGTGCCAGCAGGATACAGGGTAATGAGCAGTTCTTC; CDR3aa: CASRIQGNEQFF
abundance: .; j_gene: TRBJ2-5; v_gene: TRBV5-5; len: 14; d_gene: .; CDR3nt: TGTGCCAGCAGCTCACGGACAGAGGGGGAGACCCAGTACTTC; CDR3aa: CASSSRTEGETQYF